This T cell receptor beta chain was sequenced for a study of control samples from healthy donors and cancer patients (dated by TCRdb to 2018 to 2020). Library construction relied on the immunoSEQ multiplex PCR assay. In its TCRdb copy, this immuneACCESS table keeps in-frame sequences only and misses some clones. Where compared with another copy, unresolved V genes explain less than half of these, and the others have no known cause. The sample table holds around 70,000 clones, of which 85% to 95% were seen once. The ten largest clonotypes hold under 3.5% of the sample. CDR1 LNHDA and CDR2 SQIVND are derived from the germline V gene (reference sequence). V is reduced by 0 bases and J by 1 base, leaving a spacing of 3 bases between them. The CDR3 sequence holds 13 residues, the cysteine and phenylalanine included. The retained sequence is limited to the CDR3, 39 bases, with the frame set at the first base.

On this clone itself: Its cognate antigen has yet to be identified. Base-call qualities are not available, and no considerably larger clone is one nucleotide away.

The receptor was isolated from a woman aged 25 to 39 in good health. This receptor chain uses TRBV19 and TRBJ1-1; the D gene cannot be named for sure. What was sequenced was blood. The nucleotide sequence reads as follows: TGTGCCAGTAGTATAGACACGAACACTGAAGCTTTCTTT. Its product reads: CASSIDTNTEAFF. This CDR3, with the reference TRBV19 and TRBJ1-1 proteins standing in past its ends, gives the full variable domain DGGITQSPKYLFRKEGQNVTLSCEQNLNHDAMYWYRQDPGQGLRLIYYSQIVNDFQKGDIAEGYSVSREKKESFPLTVTSAQKNPTAFYLCASSIDTNTEAFFGQGTRLTVV.